One sample yielded the 9 T cell receptor beta chains listed below, sequenced in a study of OX40 agonist ivuxolimab in advanced cancers. Sequencing used immunoSEQ multiplex PCR; TCRdb keeps in-frame clones, though not all of them. The sample includes tens of thousands of clones, approximately 87% seen only once; the top ten take around 20%. Material: CD4+ or CD8+ T cells sorted from blood, obtained in a trial of the OX40 agonist ivuxolimab. Receptor source: an adult with an advanced solid tumor such as melanoma, head and neck, liver or kidney cancer.

The V gene is TRBV29-1, the J gene TRBJ1-3; D remains ambiguous. Germline loops: CDR1 SQVTM, CDR2 ANQGSEA. The CDR3 consists of 12 residues. V lost 2 bases to trimming and J lost 0 bases, with 2 bases between them. The CDR3 DNA sequence: TGCAGCGTTGAAAGCTCTGGAAACACCATATATTTT. This translates into CSVESSGNTIYF.

The chain is built from TRBV11-3 and TRBJ2-1; tentative D call: TRBD1 (6 bases). The CDR3 sequence is 18 residues long. V lost 5 bases and J 0 bases, leaving 20 bases between the germline ends. In germline, CDR1 is SGHNT, CDR2 YENEEA. CDR3 coding DNA: TGTGCCAGCAGCCACGGACCCAGGGGTGGTACCTCCTACAATGAGCAGTTCTTC. This sequence encodes CASSHGPRGGTSYNEQFF.

The V call is TRBV6-1, the J call TRBJ2-7; 8 bases match TRBD1. The germline V gene has CDR1 MNHNS and CDR2 SASEGT. J gave up 4 bases and V 2 bases, and 7 bases lay outside the gene matches. CDR3 size: 15 residues. CDR3 sequence (DNA): TGTGCCAGCAGTGAAACCGGGACAGGAGCTTACGAGCAGTACTTC. Amino acids: CASSETGTGAYEQYF.

Written as DNA, the CDR3 is TGTGCCAGCAGTTTAAGCACCGGGGGGGCCTATGAGACCCAGTACTTC. The encoded protein is CASSLSTGGAYETQYF. This chain uses TRBV27 with TRBJ2-5; 8 nucleotides match TRBD2. In germline, CDR1 is MNHEY, CDR2 SMNVEV (reference sequence). This CDR3 spans 16 amino acids. V dropped 2 bases and J dropped 5; count of bases not matched to a gene: 10.

The V gene is TRBV19, the J gene TRBJ1-2; unclear D gene. V was pared by 3 bases and J by 8 bases, with 10 bases between. The germline V gene encodes CDR1 LNHDA and CDR2 SQIVND (reference sequence). CDR3 length: 12 residues. The CDR3 DNA reads TGTGCCAGTAGTATTTCCCCGTGGGGCTACACCTTC. This gives the protein CASSISPWGYTF.

J is TRBJ1-2 and V is TRBV4-3; tentative D call: TRBD1 (6 bases). Germline CDR1 LGHNA, CDR2 YSLEER. The CDR3 extends over 16 amino acids. Between the trimmed V and J ends, which lost 0 bases and 3 bases, there was a span of 14 bases. The CDR3 DNA sequence: TGCGCCAGCAGCCAAGATTTTCGGGGGCAGTACTATGGCTACACCTTC. It encodes CASSQDFRGQYYGYTF.

V usage is TRBV19 and J usage is TRBJ2-1; a possible D gene is TRBD1 (5 bases). This CDR3 is built from 12 residues. Germline V gene sequence: CDR1 LNHDA, CDR2 SQIVND (reference sequence). Trimming left V 8 bases short and J 7 bases short, with 12 bases between. This chain's CDR3 is CASDKGPNEQFF. The CDR3 region has the DNA TGTGCCAGTGATAAGGGGCCAAATGAGCAGTTCTTC.

The chain uses TRBV27 and TRBJ2-6; no clear D gene. This CDR3 has 15 amino acids. Deletions cut 2 bases from V and 0 bases from J, with 5 bases between. Germline CDR1 reads MNHEY; CDR2 reads SMNVEV (reference sequence). This CDR3 is CASSLRASGANVLTF. The CDR3 DNA is TGTGCCAGCAGTTTAAGGGCCTCTGGGGCCAACGTCCTGACTTTC.

CDR3 sequence: CATFDGWTEAFF. CDR3 bases: TGTGCCACCTTTGACGGGTGGACTGAAGCTTTCTTT. V and J are TRBV19 and TRBJ1-1; D is ambiguous. V dropped 10 bases and J dropped 5 bases, with 14 bases sitting between them. The germline gives CDR1 LNHDA, CDR2 SQIVND (reference sequence). The CDR3 is made up of 12 amino acids. Combining the CDR3 with reference TRBV19 and TRBJ1-1 gives the whole variable domain DGGITQSPKYLFRKEGQNVTLSCEQNLNHDAMYWYRQDPGQGLRLIYYSQIVNDFQKGDIAEGYSVSREKKESFPLTVTSAQKNPTAFYLCATFDGWTEAFFGQGTRLTVV.